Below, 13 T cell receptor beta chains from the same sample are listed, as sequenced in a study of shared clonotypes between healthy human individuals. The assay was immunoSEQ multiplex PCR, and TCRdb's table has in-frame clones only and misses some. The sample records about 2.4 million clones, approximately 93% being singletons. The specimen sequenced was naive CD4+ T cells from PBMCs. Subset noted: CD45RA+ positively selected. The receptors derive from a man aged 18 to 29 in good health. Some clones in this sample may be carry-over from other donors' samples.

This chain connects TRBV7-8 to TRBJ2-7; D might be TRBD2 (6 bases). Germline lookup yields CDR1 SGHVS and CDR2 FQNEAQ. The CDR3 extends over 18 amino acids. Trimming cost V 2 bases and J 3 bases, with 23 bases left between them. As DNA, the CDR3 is TGTGCCAGCAGCTTATTTGGCCCCGCCGCGGGGACCGGCTACGAGCAGTACTTC. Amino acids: CASSLFGPAAGTGYEQYF.

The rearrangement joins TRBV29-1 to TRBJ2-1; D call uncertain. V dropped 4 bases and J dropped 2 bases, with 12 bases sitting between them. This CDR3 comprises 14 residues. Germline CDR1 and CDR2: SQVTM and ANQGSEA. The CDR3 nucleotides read TGCAGCGTTGTCGTCTTTTCCACCTACAATGAGCAGTTCTTC. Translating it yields CSVVVFSTYNEQFF.

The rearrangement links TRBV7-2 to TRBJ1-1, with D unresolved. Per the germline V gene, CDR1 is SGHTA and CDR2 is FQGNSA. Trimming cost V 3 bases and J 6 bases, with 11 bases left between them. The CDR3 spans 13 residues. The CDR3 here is CASSFTSVSEAFF. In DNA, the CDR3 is TGTGCCAGCAGCTTCACGTCGGTGTCTGAAGCTTTCTTT.

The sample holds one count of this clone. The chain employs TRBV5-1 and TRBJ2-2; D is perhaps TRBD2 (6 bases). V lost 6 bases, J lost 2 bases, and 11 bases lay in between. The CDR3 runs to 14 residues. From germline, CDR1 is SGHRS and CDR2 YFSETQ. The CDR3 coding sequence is TGCGCCAGCAATCGGGGGTTAAACACCGGGGAGCTGTTTTTT. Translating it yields CASNRGLNTGELFF.

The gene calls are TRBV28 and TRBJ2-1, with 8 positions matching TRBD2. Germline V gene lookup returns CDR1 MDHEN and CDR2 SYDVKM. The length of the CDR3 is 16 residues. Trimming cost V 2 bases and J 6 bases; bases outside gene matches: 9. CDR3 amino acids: CASSLGGGRRSNEQFF. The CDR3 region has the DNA TGTGCCAGCAGTTTAGGGGGCGGGAGGAGATCCAATGAGCAGTTCTTC.

In nucleotides, the CDR3 is TGTGCCAGCAGCTTAGCCACGGGAGGTAGCTACGAGCAGTACTTC. This gives the protein CASSLATGGSYEQYF. The V gene is TRBV11-2, the J gene TRBJ2-7; 7 bases align to TRBD2. The CDR3 contains 15 residues. Germline V gene sequence: CDR1 SGHAT, CDR2 FQNNGV. V was pared by 1 base and J by 3 bases, with 6 bases of the junction left unmatched.

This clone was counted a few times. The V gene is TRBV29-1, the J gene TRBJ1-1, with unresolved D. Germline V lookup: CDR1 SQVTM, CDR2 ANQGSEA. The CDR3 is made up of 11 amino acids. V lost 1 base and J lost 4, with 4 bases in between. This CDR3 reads CSVEVATEAFF. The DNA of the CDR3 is TGCAGCGTTGAAGTAGCCACTGAAGCTTTCTTT.

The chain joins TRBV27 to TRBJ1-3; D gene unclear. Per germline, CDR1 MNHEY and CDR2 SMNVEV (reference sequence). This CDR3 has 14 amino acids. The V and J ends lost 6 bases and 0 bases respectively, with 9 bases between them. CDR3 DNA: TGTGCCAGCAGACCCGGTAGCTCTGGAAACACCATATATTTT. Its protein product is CASRPGSSGNTIYF.

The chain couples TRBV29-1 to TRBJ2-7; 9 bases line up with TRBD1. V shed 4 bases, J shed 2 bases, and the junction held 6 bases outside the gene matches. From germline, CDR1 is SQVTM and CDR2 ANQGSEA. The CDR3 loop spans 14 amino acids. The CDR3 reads CSVATGGETYEQYF. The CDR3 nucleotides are TGCAGCGTTGCTACAGGGGGCGAGACCTACGAGCAGTACTTC.

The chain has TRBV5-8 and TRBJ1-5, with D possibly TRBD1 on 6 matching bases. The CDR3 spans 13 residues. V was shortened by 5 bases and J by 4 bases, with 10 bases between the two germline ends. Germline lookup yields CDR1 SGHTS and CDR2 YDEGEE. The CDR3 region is CASRLTGNQPQHF. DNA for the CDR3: TGTGCCAGCAGATTGACAGGAAATCAGCCCCAGCATTTT.

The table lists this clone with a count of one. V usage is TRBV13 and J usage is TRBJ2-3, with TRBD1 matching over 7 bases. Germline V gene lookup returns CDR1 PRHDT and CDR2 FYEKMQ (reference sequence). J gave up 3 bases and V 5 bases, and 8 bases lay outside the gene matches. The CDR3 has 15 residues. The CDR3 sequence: CASSPRGTWTDTQYF. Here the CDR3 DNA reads TGTGCCAGCAGCCCCAGGGGGACGTGGACAGATACGCAGTATTTT.

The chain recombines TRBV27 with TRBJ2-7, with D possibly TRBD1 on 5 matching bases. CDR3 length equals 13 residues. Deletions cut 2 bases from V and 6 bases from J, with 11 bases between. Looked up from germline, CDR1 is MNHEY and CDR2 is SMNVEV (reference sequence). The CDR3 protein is CASSLLAGFEQYF. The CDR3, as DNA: TGTGCCAGCAGTTTACTCGCAGGGTTCGAGCAGTACTTC.

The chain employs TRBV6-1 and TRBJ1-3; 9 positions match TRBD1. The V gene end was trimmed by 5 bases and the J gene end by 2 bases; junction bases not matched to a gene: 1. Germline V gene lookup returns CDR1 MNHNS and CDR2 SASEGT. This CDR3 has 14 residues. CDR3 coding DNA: TGTGCCAGCAGTCGACAGGGGGCTGGAAACACCATATATTTT. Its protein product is CASSRQGAGNTIYF.